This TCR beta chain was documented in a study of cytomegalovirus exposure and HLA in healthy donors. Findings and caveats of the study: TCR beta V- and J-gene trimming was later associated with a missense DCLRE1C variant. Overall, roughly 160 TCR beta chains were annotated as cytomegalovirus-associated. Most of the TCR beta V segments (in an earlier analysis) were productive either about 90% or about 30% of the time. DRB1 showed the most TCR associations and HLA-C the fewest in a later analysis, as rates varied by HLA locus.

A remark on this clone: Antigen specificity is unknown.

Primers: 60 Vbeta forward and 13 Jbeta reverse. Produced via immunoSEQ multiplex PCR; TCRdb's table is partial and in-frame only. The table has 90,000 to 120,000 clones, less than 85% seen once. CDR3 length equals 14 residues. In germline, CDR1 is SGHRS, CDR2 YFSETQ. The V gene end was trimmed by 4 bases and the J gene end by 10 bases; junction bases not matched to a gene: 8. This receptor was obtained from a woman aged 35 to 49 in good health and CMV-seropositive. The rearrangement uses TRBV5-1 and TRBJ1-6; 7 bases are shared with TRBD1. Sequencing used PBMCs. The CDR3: CASSNRDRRSPLHF. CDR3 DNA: TGCGCCAGCAGCAACCGGGACAGACGCTCACCCCTCCACTTT.